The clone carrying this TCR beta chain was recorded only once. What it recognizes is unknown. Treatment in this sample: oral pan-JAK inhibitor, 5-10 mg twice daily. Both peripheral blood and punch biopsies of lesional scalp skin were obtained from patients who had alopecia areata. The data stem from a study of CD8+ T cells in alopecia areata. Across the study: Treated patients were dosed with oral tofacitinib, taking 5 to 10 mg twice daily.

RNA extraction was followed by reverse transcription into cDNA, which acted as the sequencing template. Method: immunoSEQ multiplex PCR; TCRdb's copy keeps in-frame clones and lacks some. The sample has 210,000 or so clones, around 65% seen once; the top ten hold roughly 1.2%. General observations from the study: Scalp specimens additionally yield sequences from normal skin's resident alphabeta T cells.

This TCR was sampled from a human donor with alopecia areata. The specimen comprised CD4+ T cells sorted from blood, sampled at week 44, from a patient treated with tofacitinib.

This CDR3 is CASSLAGVRGRSGANVLTF. The CDR3 bases are TGCGCCAGCAGCTTGGCAGGCGTCCGGGGACGCTCTGGGGCCAACGTCCTGACTTTC. The gene calls are TRBV5-1 and TRBJ2-6; D assignment may be TRBD1 or TRBD2 (5 bases each). Trimming pared 0 bases from V and 0 bases from J, leaving 16 bases between. Germline V gives CDR1 SGHRS, CDR2 YFSETQ. There are 19 residues in the CDR3.